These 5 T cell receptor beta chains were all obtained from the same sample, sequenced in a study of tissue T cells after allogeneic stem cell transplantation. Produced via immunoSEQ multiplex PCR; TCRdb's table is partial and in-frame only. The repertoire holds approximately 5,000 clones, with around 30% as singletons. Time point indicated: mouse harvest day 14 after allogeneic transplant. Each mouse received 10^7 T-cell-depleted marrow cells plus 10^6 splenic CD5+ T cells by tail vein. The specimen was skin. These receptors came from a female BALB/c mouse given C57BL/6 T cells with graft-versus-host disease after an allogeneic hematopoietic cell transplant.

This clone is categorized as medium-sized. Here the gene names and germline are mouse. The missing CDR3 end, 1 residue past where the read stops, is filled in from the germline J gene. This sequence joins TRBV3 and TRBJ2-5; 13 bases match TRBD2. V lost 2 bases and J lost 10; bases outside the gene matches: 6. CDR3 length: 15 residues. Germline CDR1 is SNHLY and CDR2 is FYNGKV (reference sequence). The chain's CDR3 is CASSLSGTGGGPQYF. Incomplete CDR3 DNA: TGTGCCAGCAGCTTATCCGGGACTGGGGGGGGGCCCCAGTAC.

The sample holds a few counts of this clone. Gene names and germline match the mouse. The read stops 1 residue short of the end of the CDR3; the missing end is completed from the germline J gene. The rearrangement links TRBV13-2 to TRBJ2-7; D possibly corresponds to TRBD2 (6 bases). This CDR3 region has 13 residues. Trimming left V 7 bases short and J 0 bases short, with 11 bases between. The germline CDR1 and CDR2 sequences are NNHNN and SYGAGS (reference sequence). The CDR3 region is CASWGRSSYEQYF. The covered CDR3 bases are TGTGCCAGCTGGGGGAGGAGCTCCTATGAACAGTAC.

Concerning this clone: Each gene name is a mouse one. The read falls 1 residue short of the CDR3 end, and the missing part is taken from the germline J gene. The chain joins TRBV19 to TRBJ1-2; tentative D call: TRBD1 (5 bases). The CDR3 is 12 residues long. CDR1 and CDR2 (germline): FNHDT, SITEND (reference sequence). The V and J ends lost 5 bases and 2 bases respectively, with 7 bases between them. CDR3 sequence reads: CASSRQNSDYTF. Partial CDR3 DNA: TGTGCCAGCAGCCGACAGAACTCCGACTACACC.

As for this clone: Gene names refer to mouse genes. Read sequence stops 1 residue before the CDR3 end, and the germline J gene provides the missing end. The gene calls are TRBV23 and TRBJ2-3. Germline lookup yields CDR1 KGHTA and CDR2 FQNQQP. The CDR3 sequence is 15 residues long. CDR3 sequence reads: CSSSQSANSAETLYF. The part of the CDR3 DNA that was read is TGCTCCAGCAGTCAATCGGCAAATAGTGCAGAAACGCTGTAT. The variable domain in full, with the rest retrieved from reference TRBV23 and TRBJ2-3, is DAAVTQKPRYLIKMKGQEAEMKCIPEKGHTAVFWYQQKQSKELKFLIYFQNQQPLDQIDMVKERFSAVCPSSSLCSLGIRTCEAEDSALYLCSSSQSANSAETLYFGSGTRLTVL.

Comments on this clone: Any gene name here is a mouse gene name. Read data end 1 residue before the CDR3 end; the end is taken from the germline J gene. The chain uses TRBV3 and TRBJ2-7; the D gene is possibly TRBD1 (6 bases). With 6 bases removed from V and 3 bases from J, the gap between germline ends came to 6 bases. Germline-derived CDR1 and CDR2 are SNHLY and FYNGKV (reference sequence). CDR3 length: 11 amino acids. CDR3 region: CASRGHYEQYF. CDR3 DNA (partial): TGTGCCAGCAGGGGACACTATGAACAGTAC.